This T cell receptor beta chain comes out of a study of T cells in localized non-small cell lung cancer. Profiled with immunoSEQ multiplex PCR; TCRdb holds only in-frame clones, not every one. The repertoire holds about 30,000 clones, roughly 94% seen once, with 0.73% in the top ten. This clone appeared once. The material sequenced was peripheral blood, taken before any cancer treatment. The clonotype originates from a woman aged 35 to 75 with stage I lung adenocarcinoma.

The CDR3 DNA sequence: TGTGCCAGTAGGCCGGGACTAGCGGGCGTCGGGCCCTACAATGAGCAGTTCTTC. It specifies CASRPGLAGVGPYNEQFF. The chain links TRBV19 to TRBJ2-1; 12 positions match TRBD2. Germline V gives CDR1 LNHDA, CDR2 SQIVND (reference sequence). The CDR3 runs to 18 residues. V lost 6 bases to trimming and J lost 2 bases; unmatched junction nucleotides: 11.